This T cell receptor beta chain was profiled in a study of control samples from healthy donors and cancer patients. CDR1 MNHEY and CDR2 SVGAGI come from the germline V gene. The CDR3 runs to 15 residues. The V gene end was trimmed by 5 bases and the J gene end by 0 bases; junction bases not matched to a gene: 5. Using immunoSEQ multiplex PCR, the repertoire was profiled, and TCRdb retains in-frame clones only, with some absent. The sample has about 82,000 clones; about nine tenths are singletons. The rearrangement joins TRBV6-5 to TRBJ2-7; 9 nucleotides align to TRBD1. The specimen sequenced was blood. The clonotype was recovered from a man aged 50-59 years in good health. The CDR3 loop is CASSPDRGSSYEQYF. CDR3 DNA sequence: TGTGCCAGCAGTCCGGACAGGGGAAGCTCCTACGAGCAGTACTTC.